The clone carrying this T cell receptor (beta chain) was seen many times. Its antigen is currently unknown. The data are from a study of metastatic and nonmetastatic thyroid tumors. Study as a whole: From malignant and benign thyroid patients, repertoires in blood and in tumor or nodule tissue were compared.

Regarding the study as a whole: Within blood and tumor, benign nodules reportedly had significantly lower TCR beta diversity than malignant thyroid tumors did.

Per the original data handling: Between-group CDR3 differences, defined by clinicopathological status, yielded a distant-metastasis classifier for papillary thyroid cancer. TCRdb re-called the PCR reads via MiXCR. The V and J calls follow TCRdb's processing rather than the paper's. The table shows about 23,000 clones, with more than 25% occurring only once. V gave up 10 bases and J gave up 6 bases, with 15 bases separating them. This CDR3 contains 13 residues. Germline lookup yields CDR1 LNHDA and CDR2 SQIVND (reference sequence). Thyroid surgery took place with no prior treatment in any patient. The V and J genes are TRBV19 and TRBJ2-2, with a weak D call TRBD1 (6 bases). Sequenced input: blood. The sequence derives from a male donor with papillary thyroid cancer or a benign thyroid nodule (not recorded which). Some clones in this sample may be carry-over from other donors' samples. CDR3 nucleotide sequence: TGTGCCACCTCGGACAGAAGGGCCGGGGAGCTGTTTTTT. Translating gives CATSDRRAGELFF. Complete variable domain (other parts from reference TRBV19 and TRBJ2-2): DGGITQSPKYLFRKEGQNVTLSCEQNLNHDAMYWYRQDPGQGLRLIYYSQIVNDFQKGDIAEGYSVSREKKESFPLTVTSAQKNPTAFYLCATSDRRAGELFFGEGSRLTVL.